The source of this T cell receptor beta chain is a study of CD4 T cells in relation to SARS-CoV-2 and coronaviruses. Overall study context: Negative control cultures got HIV-1 Nef peptides or no peptide. Study results and limitations: Pre-pandemic and post-infection samples never came from the same donor.

The CDR3 totals 14 residues. The V and J ends lost 4 bases and 9 bases, in that order; junction bases with no gene match: 4. Germline CDR1 is MNHEY and CDR2 is SVGAGI. Unexposed donor CD4+ T cells date from 2011-2018, before the COVID-19 pandemic. Isolation of CD4+ T cells took place after around 11 days in culture. Assay used: immunoSEQ multiplex PCR; TCRdb lists only in-frame clones, some missing. Of approximately 21,000 clones detected, more than 65% appear once; the ten largest clones hold about 15%. This clone was seen a few times. Its specificity is unknown. What was sequenced was CD4+ T cells from PBMCs, cultured in vitro. This TCR derives from a human donor in good health. The chain uses TRBV6-5 and TRBJ1-6; 9 nucleotides agree with TRBD1. CDR3 sequence reads: CASSWGQGSSPLHF. Here the CDR3 DNA reads TGTGCCAGCAGTTGGGGACAGGGAAGTTCACCCCTCCACTTT.